The 12 T cell receptor beta chains presented below share a single source sample, sequenced in a study of T cell repertoires in aging, cancer and after chemotherapy. TCR beta rearrangements were amplified from peripheral blood genomic DNA. TRB rearrangements spanning V, D and J were amplified using mixed TRB-A/B primers. MiXCR, applied by TCRdb to the multiplex PCR reads, yields one record per CDR3 protein. This table has some 9,000 distinct CDR3 sequences, about 25% appearing once. The sequencing sample was made of blood. These receptors were taken from a human donor with a blood cancer.

This clonotype is classed as medium-sized (0.01 to 0.1%). The chain joins TRBV30 to TRBJ1-5; D remains unclear. The CDR3 is 14 residues long. Germline values: CDR1 GTSNPN, CDR2 SVGIG (reference sequence). V was cut by 0 bases and J by 1 base, with 7 bases left in between. CDR3 DNA: TGTGCCTGGAGTGTAATGGGGAGCAATCAGCCCCAGCATTTT. Protein: CAWSVMGSNQPQHF.

This clonotype has just a few counts. The V gene is TRBV6-6, the J gene TRBJ1-2, with TRBD1 matching 8 bases. After removal of 8 bases from V and 7 bases from J, the junction contained 12 bases not matched to a gene. Per germline, CDR1 MNHNY and CDR2 SVGAGI (reference sequence). The CDR3 has 14 residues. The CDR3 here is CASVSAGGGGGYTF. The CDR3 DNA reads TGTGCCAGCGTTAGCGCAGGGGGCGGGGGTGGCTACACCTTC.

This clonotype was recorded once. The chain carries TRBV7-2 and TRBJ1-1; no clear D. Trimming took 1 base from V and 7 from J, leaving 19 bases between them. Germline CDR1 is SGHTA and CDR2 is FQGNSA. The CDR3 is made up of 16 amino acids. The CDR3 sequence: CASSLGAEGMMGEAFF. CDR3 nucleotide sequence: TGTGCCAGCAGCTTAGGCGCAGAGGGCATGATGGGTGAAGCTTTCTTT.

This clonotype is medium-sized within its sample. The chain recombines TRBV19 with TRBJ2-1, with TRBD2 matching 10 bases. Losses at the gene ends were 5 bases for V and 10 bases for J; bases not matched to a gene: 5. Germline CDR1 and CDR2: LNHDA and SQIVND (reference sequence). The CDR3 has 13 residues. CDR3 coding DNA: TGTGCCAGTAGTTCCGGGACTAGCGACGAGCAGTTCTTC. Translating gives CASSSGTSDEQFF.

The chain recombines TRBV5-6 with TRBJ2-7, with D perhaps matching TRBD1 (5 bases). The germline V and J ends were trimmed by 1 base and 0 bases, with 8 bases remaining between them. From germline, CDR1 is SGHDT and CDR2 YYEEEE. This CDR3 region has 14 residues. The CDR3 nucleotides read TGTGCCAGCAGCTTGTGGGGCCGCTCCTACGAGCAGTACTTC. This translates into CASSLWGRSYEQYF.

This clonotype is judged medium-sized. The J gene is TRBJ2-3, the V gene TRBV28; tentative D call: TRBD1 (6 bases). Germline V gives CDR1 MDHEN, CDR2 SYDVKM. The CDR3 contains 19 residues. V lost 5 bases, J lost 4 bases, and 28 bases lay in between. CDR3 sequence reads: CASSPTRGRVGWLADTQYF. The CDR3 DNA follows: TGTGCCAGCAGTCCTACCAGGGGCCGGGTGGGATGGTTGGCAGATACGCAGTATTTT.

The CDR3 spells CASTIEQVGQPQHF. Written as DNA, the CDR3 is TGTGCCAGCACCATTGAACAGGTGGGTCAGCCCCAGCATTTT. The chain has TRBV2 and TRBJ1-5; perhaps TRBD1 as D (5 bases). The CDR3 totals 14 residues. Germline values: CDR1 SNHLY, CDR2 FYNNEI. The V end was cut by 7 bases, the J end by 6 bases, with 16 bases between.

This clonotype turned up a few times. The genes are TRBV7-2 and TRBJ1-1; D uncertain. Trimming shortened V by 4 bases and J by 2 bases, and 14 bases separated the two germline ends. Per the germline V gene, CDR1 is SGHTA and CDR2 is FQGNSA. The CDR3 consists of 15 residues. CDR3 DNA sequence: TGTGCCAGCAGCTACCCCCAGGCGGGAAACACTGAAGCTTTCTTT. Amino acid sequence: CASSYPQAGNTEAFF.

In its sample, this clonotype ranks as medium-sized. The genes are TRBV30 and TRBJ2-7; D gene unclear. Germline CDR1 and CDR2: GTSNPN and SVGIG (reference sequence). The CDR3 is 13 amino acids. Trimming removed 3 bases at V and 6 bases at J, with 15 bases between. The CDR3 loop is CAWSSGSSSEQYF. CDR3 nucleotides: TGTGCCTGGAGCTCCGGTTCCAGCAGCGAGCAGTACTTC.

This clonotype is labeled medium-sized. V gene TRBV29-1 combines with J gene TRBJ1-2; TRBD1 agrees at 8 bases. J lost 4 bases, V lost 4 bases, and 8 bases had no gene match. The CDR3 consists of 14 residues. The germline CDR1 and CDR2 sequences are SQVTM and ANQGSEA. CDR3 loop: CSVVDRGSSYGYTF. CDR3 nucleotides: TGCAGCGTTGTAGACAGGGGAAGTAGCTATGGCTACACCTTC.

By proportion, this clonotype is medium-sized. The chain uses TRBV6-2 or TRBV6-3 and TRBJ2-1, with D unclear. Germline CDR1 reads MNHEY; CDR2 reads SVGEGT. The CDR3 sequence is 13 residues long. V was pared by 2 bases and J by 3 bases, with 5 bases between. The CDR3 nucleotides read TGTGCCAGCAGTTACGACAACTACAATGAGCAGTTCTTC. Translation gives CASSYDNYNEQFF.

This sequence joins TRBV14 and TRBJ2-1; 12 bases map to TRBD2. CDR3 length: 19 amino acids. V dropped 10 bases and J dropped 9; count of bases not matched to a gene: 25. Germline lookup yields CDR1 SGHDN and CDR2 FVKESK. Here the CDR3 reads CATSDSKRLAGVRFGEQFF. CDR3 bases: TGTGCCACCAGTGATTCCAAACGACTAGCGGGAGTGCGGTTTGGTGAGCAGTTCTTC.